Sequencing of this T cell receptor (beta chain) was carried out in a study of cytomegalovirus exposure and HLA in healthy donors. Whole-study findings and limits: Most of the TCR beta V segments (in an earlier analysis) were productive either about 90% or about 30% of the time.

J lost 9 bases, V lost 3 bases, and 16 bases had no gene match. The CDR3 is 16 residues long. Germline V gives CDR1 SEHNR, CDR2 FQNEAQ (reference sequence). Use of 60 Vbeta and 13 Jbeta primers characterized the PCR. The repertoire was sequenced with immunoSEQ multiplex PCR; TCRdb's copy has only in-frame clones and lacks some. Of under 200,000 clones in the sample, 80% to 85% were seen once. On this clone: What it binds is unknown.

The chain employs TRBV7-9 and TRBJ2-7; TRBD1 aligns across 8 bases. The source is a woman younger than 35 in good health and CMV-seronegative. Source material: PBMCs. The CDR3 loop is CASSFRLTGDPGGQYF. DNA for the CDR3: TGTGCCAGCAGCTTTCGCCTGACAGGGGACCCGGGCGGGCAGTACTTC.